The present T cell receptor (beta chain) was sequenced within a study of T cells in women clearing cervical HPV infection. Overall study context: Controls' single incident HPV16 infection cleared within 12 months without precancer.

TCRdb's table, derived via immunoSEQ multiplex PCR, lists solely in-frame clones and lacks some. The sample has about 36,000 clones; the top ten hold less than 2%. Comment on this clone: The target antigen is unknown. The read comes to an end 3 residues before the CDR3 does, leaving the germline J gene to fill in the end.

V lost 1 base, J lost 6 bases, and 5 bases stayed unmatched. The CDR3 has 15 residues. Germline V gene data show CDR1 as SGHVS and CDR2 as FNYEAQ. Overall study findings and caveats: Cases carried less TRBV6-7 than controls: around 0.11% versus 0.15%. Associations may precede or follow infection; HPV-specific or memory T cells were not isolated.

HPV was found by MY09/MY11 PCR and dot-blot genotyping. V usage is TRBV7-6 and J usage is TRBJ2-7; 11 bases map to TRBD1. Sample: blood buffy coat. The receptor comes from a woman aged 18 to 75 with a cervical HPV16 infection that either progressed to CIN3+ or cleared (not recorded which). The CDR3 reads CASSLGTGGYREQYF. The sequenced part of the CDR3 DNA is TGTGCCAGCAGCTTAGGGACAGGGGGCTATCGCGAG.